This T cell receptor beta chain was recorded in a study of T cell responses to AZD1222 COVID-19 vaccine. This CDR3 has 13 amino acids. CDR1 and CDR2 from the germline V gene are GTSNPN and SVGIG (reference sequence). V was pared by 1 base and J by 9 bases, with 15 bases between. TCRdb's table, derived via immunoSEQ multiplex PCR, lists solely in-frame clones and lacks some. The data show approximately 140,000 clones, with 90% seen just once and around 2.9% held by the top ten. The chain employs TRBV30 and TRBJ1-1; TRBD1 is a possible D gene (5 bases). This specimen was peripheral blood, taken 28 days after the second AZD1222 dose. This receptor was obtained from an adult who received the AZD1222 COVID-19 vaccine. DNA for the CDR3: TGTGCCTGGAGTGAGAGATCGGGGGTTAAAGCTTTCTTT. It is translated as CAWSERSGVKAFF.